This T cell receptor (beta chain) emerged from a study of shared clonotypes between healthy human individuals. Overall study results and limits: A reduction in generation probabilities was seen for non-shared clonotypes relative to those shared by all four donors. Researchers found naive subsets generally carried larger estimated richness than memory subsets.

Comment on this clone: The antigen is undetermined.

The study ran the assay at deep level. Sequencing used immunoSEQ multiplex PCR; TCRdb keeps in-frame clones, though not all of them. The table has about 380,000 clones, about 96% seen once. Trimming cost V 4 bases and J 4 bases, with 17 bases left between them. This CDR3 contains 16 residues. Germline-derived CDR1 and CDR2 are SEHNR and FQNEAQ (reference sequence). The clonotype originates from a man aged 30-40 years in good health. This sequence joins TRBV7-9 and TRBJ2-1, with D possibly matching TRBD1 (6 bases). Sequenced input: memory CD8+ T cells sorted from blood. This sample's subset: CD45RO+ cells pooled with CCR7-negative TemRA cells. CDR3 loop: CASSSKGGTLYNEQFF. CDR3 DNA sequence: TGTGCCAGCAGCTCTAAAGGGGGAACCCTGTACAATGAGCAGTTCTTC.